This T cell receptor (beta chain) was profiled in a study of T cell responses to AZD1222 COVID-19 vaccine. V was clipped by 4 bases and J by 5 bases; unmatched bases: 9. CDR1 and CDR2 from the germline V gene are SGHVS and FQNEAQ. The CDR3 runs to 15 residues. This clone is a singleton in its sample. Its antigen is undetermined. Profiling relied on immunoSEQ multiplex PCR, and the TCRdb table lists in-frame clones only, not all of them. The sample shows approximately 150,000 clones, about 90% of them seen only once. Overall study findings and caveats: Epitopes outside B.1.351 and B.1.1.7 mutated regions reportedly drew nearly half of spike TCRs.

Sequencing used peripheral blood, obtained 28 days after the second AZD1222 dose. The chain couples TRBV7-8 to TRBJ2-7; 9 nucleotides line up with TRBD1. The source is an adult who received the AZD1222 COVID-19 vaccine. CDR3 DNA sequence: TGTGCCAGCAGCTCACCGGGACAGGGTTCCCACGAGCAGTACTTC. It is translated as CASSSPGQGSHEQYF.